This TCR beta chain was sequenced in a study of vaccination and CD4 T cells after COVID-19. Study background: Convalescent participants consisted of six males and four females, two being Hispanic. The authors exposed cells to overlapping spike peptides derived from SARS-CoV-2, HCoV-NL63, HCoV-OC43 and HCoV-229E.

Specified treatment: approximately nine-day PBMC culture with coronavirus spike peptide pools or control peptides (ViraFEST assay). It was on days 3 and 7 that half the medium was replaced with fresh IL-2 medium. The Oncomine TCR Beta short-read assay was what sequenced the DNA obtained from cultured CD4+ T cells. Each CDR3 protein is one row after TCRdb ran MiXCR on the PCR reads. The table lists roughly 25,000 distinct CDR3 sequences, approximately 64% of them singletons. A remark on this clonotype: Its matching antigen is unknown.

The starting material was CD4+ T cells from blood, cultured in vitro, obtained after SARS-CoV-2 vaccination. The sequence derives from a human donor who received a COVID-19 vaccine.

For the CDR3, the DNA is TGCAGTGCTAGACCCGACCGGGGATGGACCGGGGAGCTGTTTTTT. It translates to CSARPDRGWTGELFF. This chain connects TRBV20-1 to TRBJ2-2, with D perhaps matching TRBD2 (5 bases). Germline lookup yields CDR1 DFQATT and CDR2 SNEGSKA (reference sequence). The CDR3 runs 15 residues. The V gene lost 2 bases and the J gene lost 5 bases, with 15 bases spanning the gap.